A single sample is the source of the 15 T cell receptor beta chains below, sequenced in a study of glioma-infiltrating T cells. Amplification of TCR alpha and beta CDR3 regions from RNA used iRepertoire nested multiplex PCR. TCRdb re-analysed the multiplex PCR reads in MiXCR, keeping a single row per CDR3 protein. This table has about 180,000 distinct CDR3 sequences, more than 35% appearing once. The sample was glioma tissue, nonneoplastic brain tissue, or PBMCs (not recorded which). The receptors come from a human donor with low-grade glioma or glioblastoma, undergoing nonglioma brain surgery, or in good health (not recorded which).

This clonotype was seen ten or more times. J is TRBJ2-7 and V is TRBV4-1; TRBD1 matches at 7 bases. V shed 2 bases and J 4 bases; nucleotides not matched to a gene: 5. The CDR3 is 14 amino acids. The germline V gene encodes CDR1 MGHRA and CDR2 YSYEKL. The CDR3 DNA reads as TGCGCCAGCAGCCAATATCAGACAGGGTACGAGCAGTACTTC. This encodes CASSQYQTGYEQYF.

This clonotype has ten or more counts. The V call is TRBV7-2, the J call TRBJ2-3; 10 positions match TRBD2. From germline, CDR1 is SGHTA and CDR2 FQGNSA. J gave up 3 bases and V 6 bases, and 6 bases lay outside the gene matches. CDR3 length equals 15 residues. The CDR3 spells CASSQTSGETDTQYF. For the CDR3, the DNA is TGTGCCAGCAGTCAAACTAGCGGGGAGACAGATACGCAGTATTTT.

At least ten counts were recorded for this clonotype. The CDR3 DNA follows: TGCAGTGCTAGGGGACTAGCGGGAGAAACCGAGCAGTTCTTC. It translates to CSARGLAGETEQFF. The rearrangement joins TRBV20-1 to TRBJ2-1; 14 bases map to TRBD2. Germline CDR1 DFQATT, CDR2 SNEGSKA (reference sequence). The CDR3 sequence is 14 residues long. Trimming at V came to 3 bases and at J to 10 bases, leaving 5 bases not matched to a gene.

On this clonotype: Possible read error: a much larger clone is one base away. The chain is built from TRBV7-2 and TRBJ2-2; no reliable D call. The length of the CDR3 is 14 residues. The germline V gene has CDR1 SGHTA and CDR2 FQGNSA. In DNA, the CDR3 is TGTGCCAGGAGCTTGAGCTTTTTCACCGGGGAGCTGTTTTTT. It is translated as CARSLSFFTGELFF.

Remarks on this clonotype: At one boundary the junction diverges from the germline segment, which might be a read error. The chain joins TRBV20-1 to TRBJ2-5, with 11 positions matching TRBD2. CDR3 length: 16 amino acids. Germline V gene sequence: CDR1 DFQATT, CDR2 SNEGSKA (reference sequence). CDR3 sequence (DNA): TGCAGTTCCATACCGATTAGCGGGAGGGCCGTAGAGACTCAGTACTTC. Amino acid sequence: CSSIPISGRAVETQYF.

This clonotype was detected ten times or more. The gene calls are TRBV27 and TRBJ2-5; 10 positions match TRBD2. V gave up 6 bases and J gave up 7 bases; unmatched junction bases: 11. The CDR3 is made up of 15 amino acids. From germline, CDR1 is MNHEY and CDR2 SMNVEV (reference sequence). CDR3 DNA sequence: TGTGCCAGCAGCCCTGCCCTAGCGGGAGCAGGGACCCAGTACTTC. This gives the protein CASSPALAGAGTQYF.

This clonotype was observed a handful of times. This chain connects TRBV5-1 to TRBJ2-5; D tentatively reads TRBD1 or TRBD2 (6 bases each). The CDR3 runs 16 residues. Germline V gene sequence: CDR1 SGHRS, CDR2 YFSETQ. Trimming took off 7 bases at V and 4 bases at J, with 23 bases between the two ends. CDR3 nucleotides: TGCGCCAGCGGAAAAGAGGGGGGAAGAAGTCCAGAGACCCAGTACTTC. Translated, it gives CASGKEGGRSPETQYF.

This clonotype was picked up a small number of times. The V gene is TRBV19, the J gene TRBJ1-3, with D perhaps TRBD1 (6 bases). The V end was cut by 6 bases, the J end by 2 bases, with 8 bases between. The germline V gene has CDR1 LNHDA and CDR2 SQIVND (reference sequence). The CDR3 consists of 13 residues. The CDR3 nucleotides are TGTGCCAGTAGACAGGGTGCTGGAAACACCATATATTTT. It translates to CASRQGAGNTIYF. The variable domain in full, completed from reference TRBV19 and TRBJ1-3, reads DGGITQSPKYLFRKEGQNVTLSCEQNLNHDAMYWYRQDPGQGLRLIYYSQIVNDFQKGDIAEGYSVSREKKESFPLTVTSAQKNPTAFYLCASRQGAGNTIYFGEGSWLTVV.

The sample holds many counts of this clonotype. V gene TRBV6-1 combines with J gene TRBJ2-3; D may be TRBD2 (5 bases). Trimming cost V 5 bases and J 4 bases, with 16 bases left between them. The germline V gene has CDR1 MNHNS and CDR2 SASEGT. The CDR3 is 15 residues long. The CDR3 is CASSSVGEGADTQYF. CDR3 DNA sequence: TGTGCCAGCAGTTCGGTGGGAGAGGGCGCAGATACGCAGTATTTT.

In regard to this clonotype: This clone may be a read error of a much larger clone one base away. The chain employs TRBV18 and TRBJ1-1; D call uncertain. The CDR3 runs to 13 residues. The germline V gene has CDR1 KGHSH and CDR2 LQKENI. The CDR3: CASSGELNTEASF. CDR3 DNA: TGTGCCAGCTCAGGGGAGTTGAACACTGAAGCTTCCTTT.

A word on this clonotype: An end of the junction differs from the germline gene, which may be a read error. The V and J genes are TRBV6-1 and TRBJ2-3; 9 bases are a match to TRBD2. CDR1 and CDR2 from the germline V gene are MNHNS and SASEGT. The length of the CDR3 is 14 residues. Here the CDR3 DNA reads TGTGCCAGCAGTGTAGCGGGAGAGGCAGATACGAAGTATTTT. Residues: CASSVAGEADTKYF.

Comment on this clonotype: One base away lies a much larger clone, so this may be a sequencing read error. The chain has TRBV25-1 and TRBJ2-1; 12 nucleotides match TRBD2. In germline, CDR1 is MGHDK, CDR2 SYGVNS. V gave up 7 bases and J gave up 10 bases; unmatched junction bases: 8. The CDR3 loop spans 14 amino acids. CDR3 bases: TGTGCCAGCATACCGGGACTAGCGGGCTTCGAGCAGTTCTTC. As protein: CASIPGLAGFEQFF.

This clonotype occurred many times. The chain joins TRBV19 to TRBJ2-7; TRBD2 might be the D (5 bases). The CDR3 is made up of 15 amino acids. Per germline, CDR1 LNHDA and CDR2 SQIVND (reference sequence). Trimming removed 3 bases at V and 6 bases at J, with 18 bases between. DNA for the CDR3: TGTGCCAGTAGTATTACGGGAACACAGAACAGCGAGCAGTACTTC. Translation: CASSITGTQNSEQYF.

This clonotype was counted many times. J is TRBJ1-5 and V is TRBV3-1; D call uncertain. The germline V gene has CDR1 LGHDT and CDR2 YNNKEL (reference sequence). V dropped 5 bases and J dropped 4 bases, with 9 bases sitting between them. The CDR3 runs 13 residues. The CDR3 DNA reads as TGTGCCAGCAGCAAAACGGAAAATCAGCCCCAGCATTTT. Encoded protein: CASSKTENQPQHF. Looking up the rest from reference TRBV3-1 and TRBJ1-5 gives the full variable domain: DTAVSQTPKYLVTQMGNDKSIKCEQNLGHDTMYWYKQDSKKFLKIMFSYNNKELIINETVPNRFSPKSPDKAHLNLHINSLELGDSAVYFCASSKTENQPQHFGDGTRLSIL.

Ten or more counts support this clonotype. The gene calls are TRBV29-1 and TRBJ2-1; D is ambiguous. The CDR3 runs to 11 residues. V lost 5 bases, J lost 8 bases, and 10 bases lay in between. Germline assignment: CDR1 SQVTM and CDR2 ANQGSEA. The DNA for the CDR3 is TGCAGCGTTTCCCGAGCCGATGAGCAGTTCTTC. As protein: CSVSRADEQFF.